Listed here are 5 T cell receptor beta chains from one sample, sequenced in a study of cytomegalovirus exposure and HLA in healthy donors. Primers for the PCR totalled 60 Vbeta and 13 Jbeta. Libraries were prepared by immunoSEQ multiplex PCR; TCRdb keeps only in-frame clonotypes and omits some of them. The repertoire holds 150,000 to 200,000 clones, more than 75% seen once, with roughly 1.6% in the top ten. The sequencing sample was made of PBMCs. The receptors here all came from a woman aged 45-65 years in good health and CMV-seronegative.

V is TRBV5-6 and J is TRBJ2-7; no definite D call. The V gene lost 6 bases and the J gene lost 2 bases, with 15 bases spanning the gap. Germline values: CDR1 SGHDT, CDR2 YYEEEE. The CDR3 loop spans 14 amino acids. CDR3 loop: CASKPTGRAYEQYF. For the CDR3, the DNA is TGTGCCAGCAAGCCCACGGGTCGAGCCTACGAGCAGTACTTC.

The chain joins TRBV28 to TRBJ1-1; no clear D gene. CDR3 size: 11 residues. Trimming shortened V by 11 bases and J by 0 bases, and 7 bases separated the two germline ends. The germline CDR1 and CDR2 sequences are MDHEN and SYDVKM. This CDR3 reads CACGLNTEAFF. Here the CDR3 DNA reads TGTGCCTGTGGGCTGAACACTGAAGCTTTCTTT.

The chain employs TRBV9 and TRBJ2-1; D might be TRBD2 (5 bases). This CDR3 region has 14 residues. The germline gives CDR1 SGDLS, CDR2 YYNGEE. Trimming shortened V by 2 bases and J by 1 base, and 7 bases separated the two germline ends. CDR3 DNA sequence: TGTGCCAGCAGCGTCCGGGGTTCCTACAATGAGCAGTTCTTC. Protein sequence: CASSVRGSYNEQFF.

The chain recombines TRBV28 with TRBJ2-7, with D perhaps matching TRBD1 (7 bases). CDR1 is MDHEN, CDR2 SYDVKM, per germline. V was cut by 8 bases and J by 7 bases, with 24 bases left in between. The CDR3 consists of 15 residues. The CDR3 is CASGGSTGATREQYF. The CDR3 nucleotides read TGTGCCAGCGGGGGGTCCACAGGGGCCACAAGGGAGCAGTACTTC. Full variable domain (outside the CDR3, taken from reference TRBV28 and TRBJ2-7): DVKVTQSSRYLVKRTGEKVFLECVQDMDHENMFWYRQDPGLGLRLIYFSYDVKMKEKGDIPEGYSVSREKKERFSLILESASTNQTSMYLCASGGSTGATREQYFGPGTRLTVT.

The V call is TRBV28, the J call TRBJ2-7; D is possibly TRBD2 (5 bases). The CDR3 sequence is 14 residues long. The V gene lost 5 bases and the J gene lost 7 bases, with 18 bases spanning the gap. Germline V gives CDR1 MDHEN, CDR2 SYDVKM. As DNA, the CDR3 is TGTGCCAGCAGTCTCCGGACTGCGTCGCGGGAGCAGTACTTC. Amino acid sequence: CASSLRTASREQYF. The variable domain in full, completed from reference TRBV28 and TRBJ2-7, reads DVKVTQSSRYLVKRTGEKVFLECVQDMDHENMFWYRQDPGLGLRLIYFSYDVKMKEKGDIPEGYSVSREKKERFSLILESASTNQTSMYLCASSLRTASREQYFGPGTRLTVT.